These T cell receptor beta chains were read from a single sample in a study of T cells in Graves' hyperthyroidism and ophthalmopathy. TCRdb passed the multiplex PCR reads through MiXCR, listing each CDR3 protein once. The profile shows nearly 750,000 distinct CDR3 sequences, 30% to 40% of them singletons. Sequenced: blood. The origin of the receptors is a woman aged 35 to 49 with Graves' hyperthyroidism. CDR3s include the opening cysteine and the closing phenylalanine or tryptophan. Fields, in order: D gene, clone size, J gene, V gene, CDR3 protein, CDR3 DNA. A D gene is named only where the DNA matches it firmly. Size values are once, few and many counts, or a class for expanded clones, and some rows have none.

>TRBD1|many|TRBJ1-5|TRBV24-1
CATSDRDRGSGMGQPQHF
TGTGCCACCAGTGATAGGGACAGGGGGAGCGGGATGGGTCAGCCCCAGCATTTT
>NA|NA|TRBJ2-7|TRBV7-9
CASSHRDEQYF
TGTGCCAGCAGCCACCGGGACGAGCAGTACTTC
>TRBD1|few|TRBJ2-1|TRBV7-2
CASSQDRANEQFF
TGTGCCAGCAGCCAAGACAGGGCCAATGAGCAGTTCTTC
>NA|many|TRBJ1-5|TRBV6-1
CASSEMGGQPQHF
TGTGCCAGCAGTGAAATGGGGGGGCAGCCCCAGCATTTT
>TRBD1|few|TRBJ1-6|TRBV11-3
CASSLQGPYNSPLHF
TGTGCCAGCAGCCTACAGGGGCCCTATAATTCACCCCTCCACTTT
>TRBD1|NA|TRBJ1-3|TRBV25-1
CASSEPGQGTGGTTIYF
TGTGCCAGCAGTGAACCGGGACAGGGGACTGGTGGAACCACCATATATTTT
>NA|NA|TRBJ1-1|TRBV29-1
CSVVAGLGPEAFF
TGCAGCGTTGTAGCAGGGCTGGGCCCTGAAGCTTTCTTT
>TRBD1|NA|TRBJ1-5|TRBV19
CASSMVGGTGGLYSNQPQHF
TGTGCCAGTAGTATGGTCGGTGGGACAGGGGGACTTTATAGCAATCAGCCCCAGCATTTT
>NA|many|TRBJ1-1|TRBV9
CASSVGGTNTEAFF
TGTGCCAGCAGCGTAGGAGGGACGAACACTGAAGCTTTCTTT
>NA|many|TRBJ1-5|TRBV9
CASSAQEGLNQPQHF
TGTGCCAGCAGTGCTCAGGAGGGCCTCAATCAGCCCCAGCATTTT
>NA|NA|TRBJ1-1|TRBV24-1
CATSVTVALNTEAFF
TGTGCCACCAGTGTGACAGTGGCACTGAACACTGAAGCTTTCTTT
>TRBD1|many|TRBJ2-5|TRBV5-5
CASSSTGSVGAQYF
TGTGCCAGCAGCTCGACAGGGTCCGTTGGGGCCCAGTACTTC
>NA|NA|TRBJ2-7|TRBV5-4
CASSLDQDEQYF
TGTGCCAGCAGCTTGGATCAGGACGAGCAGTACTTC
>TRBD1|many|TRBJ1-4|TRBV7-2
CASSFGQANEKLFF
TGTGCCAGCAGCTTCGGACAGGCTAATGAAAAACTGTTTTTT
>NA|NA|TRBJ2-5|TRBV7-6
CASSLIVAGPLKETQYF
TGTGCCAGCAGCTTAATTGTGGCGGGCCCGCTCAAAGAGACCCAGTACTTC
>NA|NA|TRBJ1-4|TRBV29-1
CSVLGEKLFF
TGCAGCGTCCTAGGGGAAAAACTGTTTTTT
>NA|many|TRBJ2-2|TRBV5-1
CASTGELFF
TGCGCCAGCACCGGGGAGCTGTTTTTT
>TRBD2|many|TRBJ2-5|TRBV7-3
CASSPTGGPETQYF
TGTGCCAGCAGCCCTACGGGGGGTCCAGAGACCCAGTACTTC
>NA|many|TRBJ1-2|TRBV19
CASSNVGSYYGYTF
TGTGCCAGTTCCAATGTGGGGAGCTACTATGGCTACACCTTC
>NA|few|TRBJ1-5|TRBV6-6
CASSYSFQNNQPQHF
TGTGCCAGCAGTTACTCTTTCCAAAATAATCAGCCCCAGCATTTT
>NA|few|TRBJ2-7|TRBV4-3
CASSQDRGPYEQYF
TGCGCCAGCAGCCAAGACCGGGGACCCTACGAGCAGTACTTC
>NA|NA|TRBJ1-3|TRBV5-1
CASSLGTLSSGNTIYF
TGCGCCAGCAGCTTGGGGACACTCAGCTCTGGAAACACCATATATTTT
>NA|NA|TRBJ1-2|TRBV4-1
CASSQEDLFQGGNYGYTF
TGCGCCAGCAGCCAAGAGGACCTATTCCAGGGTGGGAACTATGGCTACACCTTC
>NA|NA|TRBJ2-5|TRBV20-1
CSARGDRRRLQETQYF
TGCAGTGCTAGAGGAGACAGGAGACGACTCCAAGAGACCCAGTACTTC
>NA|NA|TRBJ2-4|TRBV11-2
CASSKTRDGKNIQYF
TGTGCCAGCAGCAAGACCCGAGATGGCAAAAACATTCAGTACTTC
>NA|many|TRBJ1-1|TRBV15
CATSRDVGTEAFF
TGTGCCACCAGCAGAGATGTCGGCACTGAAGCTTTCTTT
>TRBD1|NA|TRBJ1-6|TRBV11-2
CASSAPLQGHNSPLHF
TGTGCCAGCTCCGCCCCACTACAGGGGCATAATTCACCCCTCCACTTT
>NA|many|TRBJ2-5|TRBV4-1
CASSQERAGETQYF
TGCGCCAGCAGCCAAGAGCGGGCCGGGGAGACCCAGTACTTC
>NA|NA|TRBJ1-3|TRBV9
CAGSTLSGNTIYF
TGTGCCGGCAGCACCCTCTCTGGAAACACCATATATTTT
>NA|few|TRBJ2-7|TRBV7-9
CASSPRGTGEQYF
TGTGCCAGCAGCCCCCGGGGGACCGGCGAGCAGTACTTC
>TRBD2|many|TRBJ2-2|TRBV7-3
CASSSTSGTNTGELFF
TGTGCCAGCAGCTCTACTAGCGGGACCAACACCGGGGAGCTGTTTTTT
>TRBD1|few|TRBJ2-2|TRBV19
CASFLGQGNTGELFF
TGTGCCAGTTTTTTGGGACAGGGGAACACCGGGGAGCTGTTTTTT
>NA|many|TRBJ1-3|TRBV2
CASSIGNTIYF
TGTGCCAGCAGCATCGGAAACACCATATATTTT
>NA|few|TRBJ1-3|TRBV6-6
CASGRDSGNTIYF
TGTGCCAGCGGCAGGGACTCTGGAAACACCATATATTTT
>NA|NA|TRBJ1-6|TRBV7-9
CASSQEEGSLHF
TGTGCCAGCAGCCAAGAAGAGGGGTCCCTCCACTTT
>TRBD1|NA|TRBJ2-5|TRBV7-9
CASSPHGTGDQYF
TGTGCCAGCAGCCCACATGGGACAGGGGACCAGTACTTC
>TRBD1|many|TRBJ1-2|TRBV7-6
CASSSLGTGLYGYTF
TGTGCCAGCAGCTCGCTGGGGACAGGTCTCTATGGCTACACCTTC
>NA|many|TRBJ1-1|TRBV24-1
CATSDRQGTTEAFF
TGTGCCACCAGTGATCGGCAGGGGACCACTGAAGCTTTCTTT
>NA|many|TRBJ1-2|TRBV2
CASSEAQGGLYGYTF
TGTGCCAGCAGTGAAGCGCAGGGAGGACTCTATGGCTACACCTTC
>TRBD2|NA|TRBJ2-7|TRBV7-9
CAGLREGREEQYF
TGTGCCGGGTTGCGGGAGGGCCGTGAGGAGCAGTACTTC
>TRBD2|NA|TRBJ2-5|TRBV19
CASRTSGGRETQYF
TGTGCCAGTAGGACTAGCGGGGGTCGGGAGACCCAGTACTTC
>NA|NA|TRBJ1-1|TRBV6-5
CASSYSGLGRMNTEAFF
TGTGCCAGCAGTTACTCGGGACTGGGCAGAATGAACACTGAAGCTTTCTTT
>NA|many|TRBJ1-2|TRBV9
CASSAPVALGYTF
TGTGCCAGCAGCGCCCCGGTGGCCCTTGGCTACACCTTC
>NA|NA|TRBJ1-4|TRBV6-5
CASSYRSGTKEKLFF
TGTGCCAGCAGTTATCGATCGGGGACGAAGGAAAAACTGTTTTTT
>TRBD1|NA|TRBJ1-1|TRBV19
CASSMLTGATEAFF
TGTGCCAGTAGTATGTTGACAGGGGCCACTGAAGCTTTCTTT
>NA|few|TRBJ2-2|TRBV6-5
CASRLFQTDTGELFF
TGTGCCAGCAGACTCTTCCAGACCGACACCGGGGAGCTGTTTTTT
>NA|NA|TRBJ1-6|TRBV10-3
CAISPGQTLNSPLHF
TGTGCCATCAGTCCAGGACAGACTCTTAATTCACCCCTCCACTTT
>NA|NA|TRBJ1-6|TRBV7-3
CASSQDWASPLHF
TGTGCCAGCAGCCAAGACTGGGCTTCACCCCTCCACTTT
>NA|many|TRBJ2-5|TRBV20-1
CSARAIGGVRETQYF
TGCAGTGCTAGAGCCATAGGTGGGGTACGAGAGACCCAGTACTTC
>NA|NA|TRBJ1-2|TRBV5-8
CASSLPGSYGYTF
TGTGCCAGCAGCTTGCCCGGTTCCTATGGCTACACCTTC
>TRBD2|NA|TRBJ2-5|TRBV7-3
CASSRFREAGQETQYF
TGCGCCAGCAGCCGGTTCCGGGAGGCGGGGCAAGAGACCCAGTACTTC
>NA|few|TRBJ2-5|TRBV4-1
CASSHLALAETQYF
TGCGCCAGCAGCCATCTCGCCTTAGCAGAGACCCAGTACTTC
>NA|NA|TRBJ2-5|TRBV20-1
CSARGERGKETQYF
TGCAGTGCTAGAGGGGAGCGTGGGAAAGAGACCCAGTACTTC
>NA|NA|TRBJ2-7|TRBV6-5
CASSYVTGYEQYF
TGTGCCAGCAGTTACGTAACAGGGTACGAGCAGTACTTC
>TRBD2|few|TRBJ2-5|TRBV20-1
CSARDAGPSGGGETQYF
TGCAGTGCTAGAGATGCGGGACCTAGCGGGGGTGGGGAGACCCAGTACTTC
>NA|once|TRBJ1-2|TRBV25-1
CASSLYPPAADGYTF
TGTGCCAGCAGCTTGTATCCCCCGGCAGCGGATGGCTACACCTTC
>NA|NA|TRBJ1-4|TRBV7-2
CASSLRGFQEKLFF
TGTGCCAGCAGCTTAAGAGGTTTTCAGGAAAAACTGTTTTTT
>TRBD1|once|TRBJ1-1|TRBV20-1
CSASDRTGNTEAFF
TGCAGTGCTAGCGACCGGACAGGGAACACTGAAGCTTTCTTT
>NA|few|TRBJ1-1|TRBV5-6
CASSLGVANEAFF
TGTGCCAGCAGCTTGGGGGTTGCGAATGAAGCTTTCTTT
>NA|many|TRBJ1-1|TRBV14
CASSSGPWKVTEAFF
TGTGCCAGCAGCTCAGGGCCGTGGAAGGTCACTGAAGCTTTCTTT